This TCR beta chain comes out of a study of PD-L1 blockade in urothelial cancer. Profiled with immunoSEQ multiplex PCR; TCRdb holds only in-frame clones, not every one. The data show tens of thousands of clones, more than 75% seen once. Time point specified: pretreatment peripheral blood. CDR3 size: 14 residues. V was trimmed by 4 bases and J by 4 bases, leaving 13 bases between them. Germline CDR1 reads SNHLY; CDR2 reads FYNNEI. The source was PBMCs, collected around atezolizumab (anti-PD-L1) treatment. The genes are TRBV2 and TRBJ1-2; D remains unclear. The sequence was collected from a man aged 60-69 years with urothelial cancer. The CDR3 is CASSAWVAGYGYTF. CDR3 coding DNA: TGTGCCAGCAGTGCCTGGGTGGCGGGCTATGGCTACACCTTC.